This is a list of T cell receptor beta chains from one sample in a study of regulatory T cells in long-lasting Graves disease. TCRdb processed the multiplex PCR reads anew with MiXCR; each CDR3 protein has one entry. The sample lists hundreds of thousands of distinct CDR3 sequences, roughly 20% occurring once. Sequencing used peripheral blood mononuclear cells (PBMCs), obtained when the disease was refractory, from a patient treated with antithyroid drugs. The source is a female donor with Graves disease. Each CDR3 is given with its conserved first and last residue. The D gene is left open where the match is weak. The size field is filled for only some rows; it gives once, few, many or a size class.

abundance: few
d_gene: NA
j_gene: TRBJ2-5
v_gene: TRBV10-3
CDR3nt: TGTGCCATCAGTGCACCCGGGACCGAAGAGACCCAGTACTTC
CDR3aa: CAISAPGTEETQYF

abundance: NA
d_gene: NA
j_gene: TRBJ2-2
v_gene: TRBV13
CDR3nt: TGTGCCAGCAGCTTAGCAGGGGAAGAGGCCACCGGGGAGCTGTTTTTT
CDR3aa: CASSLAGEEATGELFF

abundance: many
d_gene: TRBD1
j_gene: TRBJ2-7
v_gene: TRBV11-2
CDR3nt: TGTGCCAGCAGCTTAGGTCCGGGACAGGGCGAAGAGCAGTACTTC
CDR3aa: CASSLGPGQGEEQYF

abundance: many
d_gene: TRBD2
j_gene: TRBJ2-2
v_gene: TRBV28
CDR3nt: TGTGCCAGCAGTCTGACTAGCGGGAGGGGCACCGGGGAGCTGTTTTTT
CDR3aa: CASSLTSGRGTGELFF

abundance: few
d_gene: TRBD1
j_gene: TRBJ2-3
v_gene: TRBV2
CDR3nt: TGTGCCAGTGGGGACAGCCCTAGCACAGATACGCAGTATTTT
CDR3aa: CASGDSPSTDTQYF

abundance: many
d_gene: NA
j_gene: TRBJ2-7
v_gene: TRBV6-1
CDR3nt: TGTGCCAGCGGGGCCTACGAGCAGTACTTC
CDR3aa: CASGAYEQYF

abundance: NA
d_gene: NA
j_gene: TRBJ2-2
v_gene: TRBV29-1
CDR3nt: TGCAGCGTTGCATGGTTAATAGGGGGAGACACCGGGGAGCTGTTTTTT
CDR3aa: CSVAWLIGGDTGELFF

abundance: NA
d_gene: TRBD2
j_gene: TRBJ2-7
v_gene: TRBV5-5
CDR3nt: TGTGCCAGCAGCTTGAGGACTAGCTTGTACGAGCAGTACTTC
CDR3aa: CASSLRTSLYEQYF

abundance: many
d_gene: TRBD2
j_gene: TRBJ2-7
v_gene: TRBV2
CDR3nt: TGTGCCAGCAGACAGCGGGATTTGGCCTACGAGCAGTACTTC
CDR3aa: CASRQRDLAYEQYF

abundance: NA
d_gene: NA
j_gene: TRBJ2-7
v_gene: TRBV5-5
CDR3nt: TGTGCCAGCAGCTTGGCCGGGGCGCCCTACGAGCAGTACTTC
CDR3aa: CASSLAGAPYEQYF

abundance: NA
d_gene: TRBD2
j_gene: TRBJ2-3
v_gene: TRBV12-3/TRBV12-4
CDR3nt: TGTGCCAGCAGAAAACTAGCGTCTAGCACAGATACGCAGTATTTT
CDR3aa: CASRKLASSTDTQYF

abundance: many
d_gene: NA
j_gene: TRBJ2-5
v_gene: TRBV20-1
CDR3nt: TGCAGTGCTAAGCTGGTCCCCTGGCAGACCCAGTACTTC
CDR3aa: CSAKLVPWQTQYF

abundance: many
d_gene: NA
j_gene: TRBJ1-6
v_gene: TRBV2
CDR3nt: TGTGCCAGCAGCGACGGACAGATTAATTCACCCCTCCACTTT
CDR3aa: CASSDGQINSPLHF

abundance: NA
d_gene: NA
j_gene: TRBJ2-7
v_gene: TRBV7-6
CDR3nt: TGTGCCAGCAGCCCCACGGGAGGAGGAGCGAGGGGGGGCGAGCAGTACTTC
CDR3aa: CASSPTGGGARGGEQYF

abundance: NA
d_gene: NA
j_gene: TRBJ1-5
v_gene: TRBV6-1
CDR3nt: TGTGCCAGCAGGCGTAATAGCAATCAGCCCCAGCATTTT
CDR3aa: CASRRNSNQPQHF

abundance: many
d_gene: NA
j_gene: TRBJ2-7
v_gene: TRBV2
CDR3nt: TGTGCCAGCAGTGAGGTGCATTACGAGCAGTACTTC
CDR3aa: CASSEVHYEQYF

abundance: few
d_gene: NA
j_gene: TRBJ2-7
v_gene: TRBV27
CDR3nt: TGTGCCAGCAGCCCCCGGGGAAGTACCGACGAGCAGTACTTC
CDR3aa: CASSPRGSTDEQYF

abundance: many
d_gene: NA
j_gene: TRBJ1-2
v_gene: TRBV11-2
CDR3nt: TGTGCCAGCAGCTTAGAGTCCTTC
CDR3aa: CASSLESF

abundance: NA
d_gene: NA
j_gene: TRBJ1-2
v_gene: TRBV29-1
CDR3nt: TGCAGCGTTGGGGCCACGGATGGTTACACCTTC
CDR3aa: CSVGATDGYTF

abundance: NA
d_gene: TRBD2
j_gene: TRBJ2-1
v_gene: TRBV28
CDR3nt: TGTGCCAGTAACCGGGGGGGGGAGCAGTTCTTC
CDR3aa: CASNRGGEQFF

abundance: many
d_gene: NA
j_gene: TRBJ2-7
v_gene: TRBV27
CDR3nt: TGTGCCAGCAGTCCCCCGGGATTCGAGCAGTACTTC
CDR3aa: CASSPPGFEQYF